Following are 9 T cell receptor beta chains from one sample sequenced in a study of shared clonotypes between healthy human individuals. The table came from immunoSEQ multiplex PCR; TCRdb's copy has only in-frame clones and leaves some out. The sample comprises about 79,000 clones, about 63% of which are singletons, and 51% rests with the top ten. Source material: memory CD8+ T cells sorted from blood. Documented subset: CD45RO+ cells pooled with CCR7-negative TemRA cells. The receptors were gathered from a man younger than 45 in good health.

This clone was picked up a small number of times. The chain couples TRBV19 to TRBJ2-1; a possible D gene is TRBD2 (5 bases). Germline loops: CDR1 LNHDA, CDR2 SQIVND (reference sequence). This CDR3 contains 16 residues. The V end lost 3 bases, the J end lost 12 bases, and 24 bases lay between the germline ends. CDR3 protein: CASSMGVGSPSSGQFF. The DNA for the CDR3 is TGTGCCAGTAGTATGGGAGTGGGATCCCCCTCGAGCGGGCAGTTCTTC.

A single count supports this clone. The chain has TRBV10-3 and TRBJ1-5; 9 nucleotides match TRBD1. Germline assignment: CDR1 ENHRY and CDR2 SYGVKD. V dropped 4 bases and J dropped 0; count of bases not matched to a gene: 4. The CDR3 spans 16 residues. The CDR3 region has the DNA TGTGCCATCAGTGCTGGACAGGGGATTAGCAATCAGCCCCAGCATTTT. Protein: CAISAGQGISNQPQHF.

This clone was seen ten or more times. The chain couples TRBV28 to TRBJ2-7; D not resolved. CDR3 length equals 11 residues. Germline-derived CDR1 and CDR2 are MDHEN and SYDVKM. V was shortened by 6 bases and J by 2 bases, with 5 bases between the two germline ends. The CDR3 sequence is CASSQTYEQYF. CDR3 DNA sequence: TGTGCCAGCAGCCAAACCTACGAGCAGTACTTC.

J is TRBJ2-2 and V is TRBV5-4, with 9 bases fitting TRBD1. The trim removed 3 bases at V and 5 bases at J, leaving 5 bases unmatched. Germline-derived CDR1 and CDR2 are SGHNT and YYREEE (reference sequence). This CDR3 has 15 amino acids. CDR3: CASSSQGAGTGELFF. For the CDR3, the DNA is TGTGCCAGCAGCTCACAGGGGGCGGGGACCGGGGAGCTGTTTTTT. Based on the CDR3 plus reference TRBV5-4 and TRBJ2-2, the full variable domain is ETGVTQSPTHLIKTRGQQVTLRCSSQSGHNTVSWYQQALGQGPQFIFQYYREEENGRGNFPPRFSGLQFPNYSSELNVNALELDDSALYLCASSSQGAGTGELFFGEGSRLTVL.

The chain combines TRBV4-1 with TRBJ2-5; D remains ambiguous. In germline, CDR1 is MGHRA, CDR2 YSYEKL. The CDR3 is 14 amino acids. Trimming took off 1 base at V and 5 bases at J, with 11 bases between the two ends. The CDR3 DNA reads TGCGCCAGCAGCCAAGTTCCTGGGGTGGAGACCCAGTACTTC. As protein: CASSQVPGVETQYF.

The gene calls are TRBV29-1 and TRBJ1-1; TRBD1 agrees at 9 bases. The V and J ends lost 7 bases and 4 bases, in that order; junction bases with no gene match: 13. Germline CDR1 reads SQVTM; CDR2 reads ANQGSEA. The CDR3 is made up of 15 amino acids. CDR3 nucleotide sequence: TGCAGCGCCCCGGGAAGGACAGGGGCGGGCACTGAAGCTTTCTTT. Translating gives CSAPGRTGAGTEAFF.

The V gene is TRBV7-9, the J gene TRBJ2-7; 7 bases fit TRBD1. CDR1 is SEHNR, CDR2 FQNEAQ, per germline (reference sequence). The CDR3 runs 12 residues. V trimming: 3 bases; J trimming: 6 bases; junction bases outside the gene matches: 2. CDR3 residues: CASSFSGGEQYF. The CDR3 DNA reads as TGTGCCAGCAGCTTTTCAGGGGGCGAGCAGTACTTC.

The chain is built from TRBV11-3 and TRBJ2-7; 7 bases line up with TRBD2. Per the germline V gene, CDR1 is SGHNT and CDR2 is YENEEA. This CDR3 comprises 13 residues. V shed 5 bases and J 6 bases; nucleotides not matched to a gene: 7. CDR3 sequence (DNA): TGTGCCAGCAGCCCACTAGGCGGGGGCGAGCAGTACTTC. Translation: CASSPLGGGEQYF.

The rearrangement joins TRBV4-3 to TRBJ2-1; TRBD2 matches at 9 bases. V shed 7 bases, J shed 2 bases, and the junction held 6 bases outside the gene matches. This CDR3 is 15 amino acids long. Per the germline V gene, CDR1 is LGHNA and CDR2 is YSLEER. The CDR3 DNA sequence: TGCGCCAGCACTCGTAGGACTAGCGCCTACAATGAGCAGTTCTTC. Residues: CASTRRTSAYNEQFF.